The rows below give T cell receptor beta chains drawn from one sample of a study of cytomegalovirus exposure and HLA in healthy donors. The table came from immunoSEQ multiplex PCR; TCRdb's copy has only in-frame clones and leaves some out. The data contain 75,000 to 90,000 clones, about 81% of them singletons. Sequenced: PBMCs. Source of these receptors: a man in his 60s in good health and CMV-seronegative. The CDR3 runs from the conserved cysteine through the conserved F or W. The D gene is left open where the match is weak. Expanded clones are given a class, and other clones once, few, many or no size at all.

>-|TRBV6-1|TRBJ1-2|few|11
CASTGGYGYTF
TGTGCCAGCACCGGGGGCTATGGCTACACCTTC
>-|TRBV2|TRBJ2-5|-|14
CASSELRLTETQYF
TGTGCCAGCAGTGAACTCCGACTAACAGAGACCCAGTACTTC
>-|TRBV30|TRBJ1-3|few|12
CAWSSARGPIYF
TGTGCCTGGAGTTCTGCCCGGGGTCCCATATATTTT
>-|TRBV29-1|TRBJ2-7|-|13
CSVEETSELGQYF
TGCAGCGTTGAGGAGACCAGTGAGTTGGGGCAGTACTTC
>TRBD1|TRBV25-1|TRBJ1-2|-|15
CASSDRTGVNYGYTF
TGTGCCAGCAGTGATAGGACAGGGGTTAACTATGGCTACACCTTC
>-|TRBV21-1|TRBJ1-3|-|17
CASSKDGGAFSGNTIYF
TGTGCCAGCAGCAAAGACGGGGGTGCCTTCTCTGGAAACACCATATATTTT
>TRBD1|TRBV5-5|TRBJ1-1|once|18
CASSSRTGELGGNTEAFF
TGTGCCAGCAGCTCGAGGACAGGGGAGTTGGGTGGGAACACTGAAGCTTTCTTT
>TRBD1|TRBV19|TRBJ2-7|-|12
CASSQGANEQYF
TGTGCCAGTAGTCAGGGGGCAAACGAGCAGTACTTC
>TRBD1|TRBV6-1|TRBJ2-2|few|15
CASRTGAGNTGELFF
TGTGCCAGCCGAACAGGGGCCGGGAACACCGGGGAGCTGTTTTTT
>-|TRBV4-1|TRBJ2-2|-|13
CASSQGTTGELFF
TGCGCCAGCAGCCAAGGGACAACCGGGGAGCTGTTTTTT
>TRBD2|TRBV5-1|TRBJ2-5|-|15
CASSTGLAELETQYF
TGCGCCAGCAGCACTGGACTAGCGGAACTAGAGACCCAGTACTTC
>TRBD1|TRBV6-5|TRBJ1-2|-|14
CASSLLGTDYGYTF
TGTGCCAGCAGCTTACTCGGGACAGACTATGGCTACACCTTC
>-|TRBV30|TRBJ1-2|-|14
CAWSPTRINYGYTF
TGTGCCTGGAGTCCCACACGCATAAACTATGGCTACACCTTC
>-|TRBV6-5|TRBJ1-1|-|14
CASRPGQMNTEAFF
TGTGCCAGCAGGCCAGGACAGATGAACACTGAAGCTTTCTTT
>-|TRBV7-6|TRBJ2-5|few|12
CASSFIEETQYF
TGTGCCAGCAGCTTCATCGAGGAGACCCAGTACTTC
>-|TRBV5-6|TRBJ2-7|-|14
CASSLVHDSYEQYF
TGTGCCAGCAGCTTGGTACACGACTCCTACGAGCAGTACTTC
>TRBD2|TRBV6-1|TRBJ2-4|-|16
CASSAPSAGEVGIQYF
TGTGCCAGCAGTGCCCCCTCAGCGGGAGAGGTTGGCATTCAGTACTTC
>TRBD2|TRBV7-9|TRBJ2-5|once|17
CASSPGSGGAGRETQYF
TGTGCCAGCAGCCCGGGGAGCGGGGGGGCCGGAAGAGAGACCCAGTACTTC
>-|TRBV5-6|TRBJ2-5|few|14
CASSSKLGGETQYF
TGTGCCAGCAGCTCGAAACTTGGAGGGGAGACCCAGTACTTC
>-|TRBV6-1|TRBJ2-5|-|15
CASSEVRAFQETQYF
TGTGCCAGCAGTGAAGTCAGGGCCTTCCAAGAGACCCAGTACTTC
>TRBD2|TRBV5-4|TRBJ2-7|many|15
CASSLRGGFTYEQYF
TGTGCCAGCAGCTTGCGGGGGGGGTTCACCTACGAGCAGTACTTC
>-|TRBV11-2|TRBJ1-1|-|12
CASSFGRGEAFF
TGTGCCAGCAGCTTCGGACGGGGAGAAGCTTTCTTT
>TRBD1|TRBV6-5|TRBJ1-4|few|14
CASSQGETKEKLFF
TGTGCCAGCAGTCAGGGGGAAACGAAGGAAAAACTGTTTTTT
>-|TRBV2|TRBJ2-1|-|12
CASSVAGRGRFF
TGTGCCAGCAGTGTCGCCGGCAGGGGAAGGTTCTTC
>TRBD1|TRBV15|TRBJ2-7|-|14
CATSVNRGSYEQYF
TGTGCCACCAGCGTTAACAGGGGGTCCTACGAGCAGTACTTC
>-|TRBV19|TRBJ1-3|-|15
CASSIQARSGNTIYF
TGTGCCAGTAGTATTCAGGCGCGCTCTGGAAACACCATATATTTT
>TRBD2|TRBV4-1|TRBJ2-7|-|15
CASSGIAGEAYEQYF
TGCGCCAGCAGTGGCATAGCGGGGGAGGCCTACGAGCAGTACTTC